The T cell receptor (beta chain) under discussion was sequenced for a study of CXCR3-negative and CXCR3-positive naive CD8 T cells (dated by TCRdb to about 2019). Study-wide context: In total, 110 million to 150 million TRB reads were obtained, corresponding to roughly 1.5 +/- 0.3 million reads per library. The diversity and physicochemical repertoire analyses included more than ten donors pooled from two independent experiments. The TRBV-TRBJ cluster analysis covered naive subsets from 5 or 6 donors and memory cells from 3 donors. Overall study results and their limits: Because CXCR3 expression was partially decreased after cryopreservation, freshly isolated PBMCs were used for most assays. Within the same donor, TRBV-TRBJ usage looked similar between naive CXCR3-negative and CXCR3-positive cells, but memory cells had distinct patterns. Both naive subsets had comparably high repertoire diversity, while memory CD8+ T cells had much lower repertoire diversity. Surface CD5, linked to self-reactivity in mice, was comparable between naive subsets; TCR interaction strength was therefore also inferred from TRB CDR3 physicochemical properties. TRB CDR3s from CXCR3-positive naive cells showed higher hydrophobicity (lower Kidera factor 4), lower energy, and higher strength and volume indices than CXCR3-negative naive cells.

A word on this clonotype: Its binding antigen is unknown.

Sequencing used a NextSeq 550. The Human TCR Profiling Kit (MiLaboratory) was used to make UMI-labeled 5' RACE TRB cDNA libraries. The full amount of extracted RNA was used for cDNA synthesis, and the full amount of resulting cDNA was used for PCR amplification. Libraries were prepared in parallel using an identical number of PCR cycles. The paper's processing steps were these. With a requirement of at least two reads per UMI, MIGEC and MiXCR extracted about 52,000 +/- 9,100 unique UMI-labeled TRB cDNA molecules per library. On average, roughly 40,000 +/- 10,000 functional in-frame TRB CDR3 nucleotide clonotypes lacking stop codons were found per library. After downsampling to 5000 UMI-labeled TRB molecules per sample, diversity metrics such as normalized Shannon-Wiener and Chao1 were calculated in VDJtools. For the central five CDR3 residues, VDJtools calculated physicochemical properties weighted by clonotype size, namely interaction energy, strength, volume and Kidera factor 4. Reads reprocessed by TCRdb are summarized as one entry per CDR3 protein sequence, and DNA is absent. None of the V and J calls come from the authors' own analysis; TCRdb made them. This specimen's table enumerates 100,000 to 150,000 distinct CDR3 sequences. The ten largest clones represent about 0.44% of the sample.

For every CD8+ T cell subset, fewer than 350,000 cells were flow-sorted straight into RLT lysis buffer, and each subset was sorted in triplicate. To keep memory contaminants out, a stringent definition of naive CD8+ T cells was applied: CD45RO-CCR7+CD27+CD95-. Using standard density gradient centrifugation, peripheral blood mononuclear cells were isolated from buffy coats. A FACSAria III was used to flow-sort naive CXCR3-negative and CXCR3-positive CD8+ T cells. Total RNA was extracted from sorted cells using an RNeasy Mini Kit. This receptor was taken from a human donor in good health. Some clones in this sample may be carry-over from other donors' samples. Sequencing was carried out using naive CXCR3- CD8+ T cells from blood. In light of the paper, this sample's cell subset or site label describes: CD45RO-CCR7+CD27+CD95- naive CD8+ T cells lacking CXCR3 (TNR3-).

This receptor carries the CDR3 CASSLTGGDQFF. The rearrangement combines TRBV11-3 with TRBJ2-1; as DNA is missing, the TRBD1 call by TCRdb cannot be tested. The CDR3 covers 12 residues, taking in both the cysteine and the phenylalanine. The record lacks a DNA sequence. Via the germline V gene, CDR1 is SGHNT and CDR2 YENEEA.